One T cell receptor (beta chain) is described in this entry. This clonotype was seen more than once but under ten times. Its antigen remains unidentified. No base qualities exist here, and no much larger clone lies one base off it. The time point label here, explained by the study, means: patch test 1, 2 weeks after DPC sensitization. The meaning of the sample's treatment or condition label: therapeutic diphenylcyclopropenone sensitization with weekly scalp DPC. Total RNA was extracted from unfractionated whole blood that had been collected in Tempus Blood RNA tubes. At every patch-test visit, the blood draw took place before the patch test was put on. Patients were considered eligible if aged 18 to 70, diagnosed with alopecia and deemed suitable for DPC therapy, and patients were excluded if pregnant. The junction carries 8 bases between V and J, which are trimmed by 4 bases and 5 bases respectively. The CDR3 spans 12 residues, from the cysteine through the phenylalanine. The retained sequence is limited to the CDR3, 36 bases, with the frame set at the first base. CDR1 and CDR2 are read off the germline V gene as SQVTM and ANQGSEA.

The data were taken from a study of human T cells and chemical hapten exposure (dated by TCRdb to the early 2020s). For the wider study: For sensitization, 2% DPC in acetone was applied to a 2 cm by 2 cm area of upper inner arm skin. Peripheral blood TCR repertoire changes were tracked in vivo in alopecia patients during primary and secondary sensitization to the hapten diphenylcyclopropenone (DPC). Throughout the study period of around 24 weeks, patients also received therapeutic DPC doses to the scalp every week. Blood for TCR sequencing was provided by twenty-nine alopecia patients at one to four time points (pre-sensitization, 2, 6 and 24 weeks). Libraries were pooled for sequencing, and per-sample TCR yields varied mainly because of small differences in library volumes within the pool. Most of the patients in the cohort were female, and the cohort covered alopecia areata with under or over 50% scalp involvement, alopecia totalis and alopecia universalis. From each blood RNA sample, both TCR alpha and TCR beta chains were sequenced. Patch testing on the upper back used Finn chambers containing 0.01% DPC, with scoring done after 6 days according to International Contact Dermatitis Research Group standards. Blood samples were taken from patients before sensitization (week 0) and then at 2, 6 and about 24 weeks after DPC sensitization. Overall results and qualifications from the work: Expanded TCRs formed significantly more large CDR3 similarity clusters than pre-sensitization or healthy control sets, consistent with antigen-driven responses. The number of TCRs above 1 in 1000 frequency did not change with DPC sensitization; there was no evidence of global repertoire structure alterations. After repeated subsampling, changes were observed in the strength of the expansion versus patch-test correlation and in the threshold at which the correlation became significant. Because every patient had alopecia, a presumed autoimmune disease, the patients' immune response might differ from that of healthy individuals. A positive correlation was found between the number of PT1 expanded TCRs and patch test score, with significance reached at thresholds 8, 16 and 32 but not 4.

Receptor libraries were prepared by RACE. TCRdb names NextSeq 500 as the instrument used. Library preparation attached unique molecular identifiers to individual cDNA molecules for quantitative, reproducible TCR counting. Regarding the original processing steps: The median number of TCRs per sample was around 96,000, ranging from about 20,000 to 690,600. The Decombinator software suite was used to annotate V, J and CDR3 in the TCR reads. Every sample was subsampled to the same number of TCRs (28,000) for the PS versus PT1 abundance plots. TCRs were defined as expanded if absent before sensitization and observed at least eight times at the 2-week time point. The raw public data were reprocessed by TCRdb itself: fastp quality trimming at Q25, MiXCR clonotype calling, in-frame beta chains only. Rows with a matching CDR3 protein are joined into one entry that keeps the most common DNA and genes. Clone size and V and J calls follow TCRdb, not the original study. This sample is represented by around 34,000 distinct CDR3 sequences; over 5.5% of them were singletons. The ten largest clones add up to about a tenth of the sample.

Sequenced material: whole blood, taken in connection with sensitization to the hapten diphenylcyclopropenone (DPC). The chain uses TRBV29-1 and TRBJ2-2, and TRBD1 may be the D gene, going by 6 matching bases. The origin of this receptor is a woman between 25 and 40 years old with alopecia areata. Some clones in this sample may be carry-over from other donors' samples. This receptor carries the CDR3 CSVGQGTGELFF. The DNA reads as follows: TGCAGCGTTGGGCAGGGGACCGGGGAGCTGTTTTTT.